This T cell receptor (beta chain) derives from a study of blood T cell repertoires in COVID-19 (dated by TCRdb to between 2020 and 2021). Broadly, across the study: The collaborator samples originated in the United States, Italy and Spain and spanned the acute and convalescent phases of COVID-19. A freely available public database, intended as a resource for researchers studying the immune response to SARS-CoV-2, is where the repertoires were released. The prospective study material was composed of cDNA or gDNA derived from T cells, B-cell-depleted T cells, or PBMCs. Samples were obtained from the ongoing ImmuneRACE study (first 160 participants) and from 1,254 subjects provided by 6 global collaborators. Deeply sampled blood TCRbeta repertoires from subjects exposed to, actively infected with, or recovered from COVID-19 were included in the dataset. A de-identified subject ID, COVID-19 status, age in years and sex were almost always included in the sample metadata. Where HLA class I and class II types were available, the types were taken from metadata supplied by the sample provider, not from assay-based typing. The study at large found these results: The amount of clinical and demographic metadata varied by source and participant and was provided uncurated.

Collaborating institutions collected whole blood in K2EDTA tubes following their own protocols. For TCRbeta analysis, collaborator samples were shipped as frozen whole blood, as isolated PBMCs, or as DNA extracted from either sample type. This clone was counted a single time. It has no known antigen specificity. No quality values exist for individual bases; no much larger clone is one base distant. V drops 4 bases and J drops 6 bases, leaving 16 bases in between. Taken from cysteine to phenylalanine, the CDR3 has 14 residues. Just CDR3 DNA is preserved here, 42 bases in frame from base 1. Based on the germline V gene (reference sequence), the CDR1 and CDR2 sequences are SEHNR and FQNEAQ. TCRbeta CDR3 regions were amplified from genomic DNA using the immunoSEQ Assay, a bias-controlled multiplex PCR. The paper's processing steps were these. The number of nucleated cells in each sample was estimated by amplification of reference gene primers within the assay. Sequence reads were collapsed and filtered to measure the absolute abundance of every unique TCRbeta CDR3 rearrangement. For each sample, productive Simpson clonality was calculated by taking the square root of Simpson's diversity index across productive rearrangements. TCRdb provides this immuneACCESS table in a form limited to in-frame rearrangements. Some clones are lacking; in checked studies, under half of them reflect an unresolved V gene, and why the rest are absent is not known. V and J calls and clone size are those listed in that table; D and trimming were worked out from the DNA. The sample has 300,000 to 350,000 clones on record, around 88% of them singletons. The ten largest clones add up to 2.5% to 3.5% of the sample.

The sequenced sample consisted of peripheral blood. In this chain, TRBV7-9 is recombined with TRBJ2-7; a tentative D match to TRBD2 spans 5 bases. This receptor was identified in a man aged 25-40 years with active or convalescent COVID-19. CDR3 reads: CASSYTSSPPEQYF. The DNA sequence is given as TGTGCCAGCAGCTATACTAGTTCTCCCCCCGAGCAGTACTTC.